These T cell receptor beta chains were read from a single sample in a study of T cell responses to AZD1222 COVID-19 vaccine. Clones were sequenced by immunoSEQ multiplex PCR, and TCRdb holds only the in-frame ones, with some missing. This repertoire shows 120,000 to 150,000 clones, roughly 90% found once; its top ten account for over 2.5%. Sequencing used peripheral blood, obtained on day 0 of AZD1222 vaccination. Every receptor here comes from an adult in good health. Both conserved end residues are part of each CDR3. Fields, in order: V gene, D gene, J gene, CDR3 length, clone size, CDR3 protein, CDR3 DNA. D genes are given only for firm matches. Size values are once, few and many counts, or a class for expanded clones, and some rows have none.

TRBV19	NA	TRBJ1-2	13	NA	CASRTDGLGGYTF	TGTGCCAGTAGGACCGACGGTCTAGGTGGCTACACCTTC
TRBV10-3	NA	TRBJ2-3	13	NA	CAISESFGRVWSF	TGTGCCATCAGTGAGTCCTTCGGCAGGGTGTGGAGTTTT
TRBV19	NA	TRBJ2-1	14	NA	CASSIDTGTDEQFF	TGTGCCAGTAGTATAGATACAGGGACTGATGAGCAGTTCTTC
TRBV28	TRBD1	TRBJ1-4	16	few	CASSRPDRGKGEKLFF	TGTGCCAGCAGTCGACCCGACAGGGGAAAAGGAGAAAAACTGTTTTTT
TRBV19	NA	TRBJ1-5	19	NA	CASSIGATRDTRQNQPQHF	TGTGCCAGTAGTATTGGGGCGACCCGGGACACCAGGCAGAATCAGCCCCAGCATTTT
TRBV19	NA	TRBJ1-5	15	NA	CASSINSYSNQPQHF	TGTGCCAGTAGTATTAACAGTTATAGCAATCAGCCCCAGCATTTT
TRBV7-6	NA	TRBJ2-3	17	NA	CASSHQTLSSERLVQYF	TGTGCCAGCAGCCACCAGACGTTATCTAGCGAGCGATTGGTGCAGTATTTT
TRBV3-1/TRBV3-2	NA	TRBJ1-1	15	NA	CASSPAGSMNTEAFF	TGTGCCAGCAGCCCAGCGGGATCCATGAACACTGAAGCTTTCTTT
TRBV4-1	TRBD2	TRBJ2-5	18	NA	CASSPGLARKGNQETQYF	TGCGCCAGCAGCCCAGGACTAGCGCGGAAAGGGAATCAAGAGACCCAGTACTTC
TRBV11-2	TRBD1	TRBJ2-5	16	NA	CASSWTGTGIQETQYF	TGTGCCAGCAGCTGGACCGGGACAGGGATCCAAGAGACCCAGTACTTC
TRBV6-5	NA	TRBJ2-7	11	NA	CASRQTYEQYF	TGTGCCAGCAGACAGACCTACGAGCAGTACTTC
TRBV28	NA	TRBJ2-3	14	NA	CATSFGGITDTQYF	TGTGCCACCTCCTTTGGGGGGATCACAGATACGCAGTATTTT
TRBV28	TRBD1	TRBJ1-6	14	NA	CASSPDRGNSPLHF	TGTGCCAGCAGTCCGGACAGGGGAAATTCACCCCTCCACTTT
TRBV2	TRBD1	TRBJ1-1	16	few	CASSVGTGSGNTEAFF	TGTGCCAGCAGTGTCGGGACAGGGTCAGGGAACACTGAAGCTTTCTTT
TRBV27	NA	TRBJ2-7	14	NA	CASSLGPSAYEQYF	TGTGCCAGCAGTTTGGGACCTAGCGCTTACGAGCAGTACTTC
TRBV19	TRBD2	TRBJ2-2	18	NA	CASGARGLGREIDGELFF	TGTGCCAGTGGGGCGCGCGGACTAGGGCGGGAAATCGACGGGGAGCTGTTTTTT
TRBV7-2	NA	TRBJ1-2	16	NA	CASSLAATEPPYGYTF	TGTGCCAGCAGCTTAGCGGCTACAGAGCCCCCCTATGGCTACACCTTC
TRBV7-2	NA	TRBJ2-5	11	NA	CASSLEFRQYF	TGTGCCAGCAGCTTAGAGTTCCGCCAGTACTTC
TRBV7-9	NA	TRBJ2-7	12	NA	CASSFNSYEQYF	TGTGCCAGCAGTTTTAACTCCTACGAGCAGTACTTC
TRBV5-5	NA	TRBJ1-5	16	NA	CASSPQVGVGNQPQHF	TGTGCCAGCAGCCCCCAAGTCGGGGTCGGAAATCAGCCCCAGCATTTT
TRBV2	NA	TRBJ2-3	17	NA	CASSRLLLDFGTDTQYF	TGTGCCAGCAGCCGACTCCTTCTCGATTTTGGCACAGATACGCAGTATTTT
TRBV6-2/TRBV6-3	TRBD2	TRBJ2-3	16	NA	CASSYPTSGPRDTQYF	TGTGCCAGCAGTTACCCGACTAGCGGTCCCCGGGATACGCAGTATTTT
TRBV5-1	NA	TRBJ2-7	16	NA	CASSPRTGRGVYEQYF	TGCGCCAGCAGCCCTCGAACAGGGAGGGGTGTGTACGAGCAGTACTTC
TRBV5-5	TRBD2	TRBJ2-5	13	NA	CASSLAGWETQYF	TGTGCCAGCAGCTTAGCGGGGTGGGAGACCCAGTACTTC
TRBV5-1	NA	TRBJ2-1	15	NA	CASSSQGRSYNEQFF	TGCGCCAGCAGTTCACAGGGTCGCTCCTACAATGAGCAGTTCTTC
TRBV27	TRBD1	TRBJ1-5	14	NA	CASSLRQGHQPQHF	TGTGCCAGCAGTTTACGACAGGGTCATCAGCCCCAGCATTTT
TRBV7-9	TRBD1	TRBJ1-2	14	NA	CASSFTGGEYGYTF	TGTGCCAGCAGTTTTACAGGGGGCGAATATGGCTACACCTTC